The 31 T cell receptor beta chains presented below share a single source sample, sequenced in a study of shared clonotypes between healthy human individuals. Sequencing used immunoSEQ multiplex PCR; TCRdb keeps in-frame clones, though not all of them. The data show some 450,000 clones, approximately 71% seen once. Input material: PBMCs. These receptor sequences come from a woman aged 40 to 50 in good health. Some clones in this sample may be carry-over from other donors' samples.

Worth noting for this clone: The sample holds other DNA sequences that translate to the same CDR3. The V and J genes are TRBV28 and TRBJ2-3; D not resolved. CDR1 and CDR2 from the germline V gene are MDHEN and SYDVKM. V was clipped by 6 bases and J by 3 bases, with 4 bases between them. This CDR3 contains 11 residues. Written as DNA, the CDR3 is TGTGCCAGCAGCCTAACAGATACGCAGTATTTT. It encodes CASSLTDTQYF.

This clone was seen many times. J is TRBJ2-3 and V is TRBV11-2, with unresolved D. The CDR3 is 11 amino acids. The V gene lost 3 bases and the J gene lost 3 bases, with 1 base spanning the gap. The germline gives CDR1 SGHAT, CDR2 FQNNGV. CDR3 sequence reads: CASSFTDTQYF. CDR3 nucleotide sequence: TGTGCCAGCAGCTTTACAGATACGCAGTATTTT.

The rearrangement uses TRBV27 and TRBJ2-2; no definite D call. Germline V CDR1 and CDR2: MNHEY, SMNVEV (reference sequence). The V end lost 5 bases, the J end lost 6 bases, and 7 bases lay between the germline ends. This CDR3 has 12 amino acids. The CDR3 region is CASSRLAGELFF. In DNA form, the CDR3 reads TGTGCCAGCAGTCGGTTAGCCGGGGAGCTGTTTTTT.

The chain employs TRBV7-2 and TRBJ1-5; D is ambiguous. Trimming cost V 3 bases and J 7 bases, with 16 bases left between them. Germline loops: CDR1 SGHTA, CDR2 FQGNSA. The CDR3 has 15 amino acids. CDR3 sequence reads: CASSLGGLTAQPQHF. DNA of the CDR3: TGTGCCAGCAGCTTGGGAGGGTTGACCGCCCAGCCCCAGCATTTT.

The chain joins TRBV6-5 to TRBJ2-5; no clear D. Trimming took 5 bases from V and 3 from J, leaving 10 bases between them. Germline CDR1 and CDR2: MNHEY and SVGAGI. The CDR3 contains 13 residues. CDR3 DNA sequence: TGTGCCAGCAGTGTCAGGAGTGAAGAGACCCAGTACTTC. This sequence encodes CASSVRSEETQYF.

Concerning this clone itself: A clone one base away is much larger, so this may be a read error. V and J are TRBV7-9 and TRBJ1-6; 7 bases map to TRBD1. V was clipped by 1 base and J by 11 bases; unmatched bases: 5. The CDR3 runs to 14 residues. Germline V lookup: CDR1 SEHNR, CDR2 FQNEAQ (reference sequence). CDR3 loop: CASSLGQGEPPLHF. The CDR3 nucleotides are TGTGCCAGCAGCTTAGGACAGGGCGAGCCACCCCTCCACTTT. Complete variable domain (other parts from reference TRBV7-9 and TRBJ1-6): DTGVSQNPRHKITKRGQNVTFRCDPISEHNRLYWYRQTLGQGPEFLTYFQNEAQLEKSRLLSDRFSAERPKGSFSTLEIQRTEQGDSAMYLCASSLGQGEPPLHFGNGTRLTVT.

Here the CDR3 DNA reads TGTGCCAGCAGTGAGGGACTAGCGGAGTTCTACGAGCAGTACTTC. Protein sequence: CASSEGLAEFYEQYF. The rearrangement links TRBV6-1 to TRBJ2-7; 11 positions agree with TRBD2. Germline loops: CDR1 MNHNS, CDR2 SASEGT. The CDR3 is 15 amino acids. J gave up 3 bases and V 3 bases, and 4 bases lay outside the gene matches.

With regard to this clone: Other DNA sequences within the sample encode an identical CDR3. The chain carries TRBV18 and TRBJ2-2; 7 bases are shared with TRBD1. The germline CDR1 and CDR2 sequences are KGHSH and LQKENI. The CDR3 length is 15 residues. V trimming: 6 bases; J trimming: 1 base; junction bases outside the gene matches: 5. The CDR3 nucleotides read TGTGCCAGCTCCCCGGGGACAGAGAACACCGGGGAGCTGTTTTTT. Its protein product is CASSPGTENTGELFF. Filled out from reference TRBV18 and TRBJ2-2, the complete variable domain reads NAGVMQNPRHLVRRRGQEARLRCSPMKGHSHVYWYRQLPEEGLKFMVYLQKENIIDESGMPKERFSAEFPKEGPSILRIQQVVRGDSAAYFCASSPGTENTGELFFGEGSRLTVL.

The V gene is TRBV7-9, the J gene TRBJ2-3; D might be TRBD1 (6 bases). The CDR3 covers 16 residues. Germline V gives CDR1 SEHNR, CDR2 FQNEAQ (reference sequence). The V end lost 1 base, the J end lost 0 bases, and 11 bases lay between the germline ends. CDR3 DNA: TGTGCCAGCAGCTTAGACCAGGGGTCTAGCACAGATACGCAGTATTTT. Translated, it gives CASSLDQGSSTDTQYF.

Note on this clone: A far larger clone is one base from this, pointing to a likely read error. Additional DNA sequences in this sample encode the identical CDR3. The chain uses TRBV30 and TRBJ2-3; D uncertain. The germline CDR1 and CDR2 sequences are GTSNPN and SVGIG (reference sequence). With 2 bases removed from V and 1 base from J, the gap between germline ends came to 13 bases. This CDR3 is built from 15 residues. The CDR3 DNA is TGTGCCTGGAGTCAGGAAACCGGAGGCACAGATACGCAGTATTTT. It is translated as CAWSQETGGTDTQYF.

The chain is built from TRBV7-8 and TRBJ2-2; TRBD1 or TRBD2 may be the D gene (5 bases each). This CDR3 has 16 amino acids. V was clipped by 2 bases and J by 7 bases, with 17 bases between them. The germline V gene encodes CDR1 SGHVS and CDR2 FQNEAQ. In nucleotides, the CDR3 is TGTGCCAGCAGCTTAAGGACCACTAGTGGGGGCGGGGAGCTGTTTTTT. Translation gives CASSLRTTSGGGELFF.

V usage is TRBV7-3 and J usage is TRBJ2-2; D tentatively reads TRBD1 or TRBD2 (6 bases each). The CDR3 loop spans 16 amino acids. The ends were cut back, 3 bases at V and 0 bases at J, with 11 bases in the middle. The germline gives CDR1 SGHTA, CDR2 FQGTGA. In DNA, the CDR3 is TGTGCCAGCAGCTTGGGGGGCCAACCGAACACCGGGGAGCTGTTTTTT. Residues: CASSLGGQPNTGELFF.

This chain uses TRBV9 with TRBJ2-7; maybe TRBD1 (5 bases). In germline, CDR1 is SGDLS, CDR2 YYNGEE. V shed 4 bases and J shed 3 bases, with 14 bases lying between them. The CDR3 totals 14 residues. The CDR3 sequence is CASSPRQRGYEQYF. CDR3 coding DNA: TGTGCCAGCAGCCCCCGGCAAAGGGGCTACGAGCAGTACTTC. The full variable domain, with the rest looked up from reference TRBV9 and TRBJ2-7, is DSGVTQTPKHLITATGQRVTLRCSPRSGDLSVYWYQQSLDQGLQFLIQYYNGEERAKGNILERFSAQQFPDLHSELNLSSLELGDSALYFCASSPRQRGYEQYFGPGTRLTVT.

This clone came up many times. V is TRBV7-2 and J is TRBJ2-3; 9 nucleotides agree with TRBD2. The CDR3 contains 13 residues. V lost 10 bases to trimming and J lost 1 base; unmatched junction nucleotides: 3. Germline CDR1 is SGHTA and CDR2 is FQGNSA. CDR3 loop: CAIAGGGTDTQYF. CDR3 DNA: TGTGCCATTGCGGGAGGGGGCACAGATACGCAGTATTTT.

In regard to this clone: A far more abundant clone sits one base away, making this likely a read error. This sequence joins TRBV29-1 and TRBJ2-2; possibly TRBD1 for D (6 bases). CDR3 length: 13 amino acids. Germline V CDR1 and CDR2: SQVTM, ANQGSEA. CDR3 sequence reads: CSVDMTGTGEPFF. The CDR3 coding sequence is TGCAGCGTTGACATGACAGGCACCGGGGAGCCGTTTTTT.

As for this clone: A far larger clone is one nucleotide away, so this likely arose from a read error. This chain connects TRBV9 to TRBJ1-1; weak D call: TRBD1 (6 bases). CDR1 is SGDLS, CDR2 YYNGEE, per germline. The CDR3 consists of 15 residues. CDR3 sequence: CASGVSGDMNTEAFF. The CDR3 nucleotides are TGTGCCAGCGGCGTTTCCGGGGACATGAACACTGAAGCTTTCTTT.

The J gene is TRBJ1-1, the V gene TRBV5-4, with D unclear. The CDR3 has 13 residues. V shed 2 bases and J shed 6 bases, with 11 bases lying between them. Per the germline V gene, CDR1 is SGHNT and CDR2 is YYREEE (reference sequence). CDR3 sequence reads: CASSFGRPAEAFF. DNA of the CDR3: TGTGCCAGCAGCTTCGGACGGCCCGCTGAAGCTTTCTTT.

V and J are TRBV7-2 and TRBJ2-3; TRBD1 aligns across 7 bases. The germline V gene encodes CDR1 SGHTA and CDR2 FQGNSA. The CDR3 spans 12 residues. J gave up 8 bases and V 5 bases, and 4 bases lay outside the gene matches. The CDR3 coding sequence is TGTGCCAGCAGCCTCCCAGGGGGTACGCAGTATTTT. It specifies CASSLPGGTQYF.

With regard to this clone: This likely came from a read error, as a far larger clone is one base away. The genes are TRBV30 and TRBJ1-1; 9 bases line up with TRBD1. Trimming at V came to 7 bases and at J to 1 base, leaving 13 bases not matched to a gene. This CDR3 comprises 16 residues. Per the germline V gene, CDR1 is GTSNPN and CDR2 is SVGIG (reference sequence). DNA of the CDR3: TGTGCCTACGTAGTCCCGGGACAGGGATCGAACACTGAAGCTTTCTTT. It translates to CAYVVPGQGSNTEAFF. Variable domain in full (rest from reference TRBV30 and TRBJ1-1): SQTIHQWPATLVQPVGSPLSLECTVEGTSNPNLYWYRQAAGRGLQLLFYSVGIGQISSEVPQNLSASRPQDRQFILSSKKLLLSDSGFYLCAYVVPGQGSNTEAFFGQGTRLTVV.

The genes are TRBV9 and TRBJ2-7; 10 positions agree with TRBD2. V gave up 4 bases and J gave up 0 bases; unmatched junction bases: 4. Germline values: CDR1 SGDLS, CDR2 YYNGEE. This CDR3 contains 15 residues. The CDR3 DNA is TGTGCCAGCAGCCGGACTAGCGGAAGCTCCTACGAGCAGTACTTC. Its translation is CASSRTSGSSYEQYF.

Remarks on this clone: Since a far larger clone is one base different, this is likely a read error. This sample also contains other DNA sequences that code for the same CDR3. V usage is TRBV7-9 and J usage is TRBJ2-5; 13 bases map to TRBD2. CDR3 length equals 15 residues. Germline CDR1 SEHNR, CDR2 FQNEAQ (reference sequence). In DNA, the CDR3 is TGCGCCAGCAGCCCACCGACTAGCGGGAGGGAGACCCAGTACTTC. Its protein is CASSPPTSGRETQYF.

Of note for this clone: A far larger clone is one nucleotide away, so this likely arose from a read error. This chain uses TRBV18 with TRBJ1-3; 8 positions match TRBD1. This CDR3 is 15 amino acids long. The trim removed 5 bases at V and 3 bases at J, leaving 6 bases unmatched. In germline, CDR1 is KGHSH, CDR2 LQKENI. The CDR3 DNA sequence: TGTGCCAGCTCAGGCAGGGGGCGGTATGGAAACACCATATATTTT. It encodes CASSGRGRYGNTIYF.

The J gene is TRBJ2-7, the V gene TRBV5-1; 7 bases map to TRBD2. The CDR3 consists of 14 residues. V lost 4 bases, J lost 2 bases, and 6 bases stayed unmatched. In germline, CDR1 is SGHRS, CDR2 YFSETQ. CDR3 residues: CASSQDGRTYEQYF. The CDR3 nucleotides are TGCGCCAGCAGCCAGGACGGGAGGACCTACGAGCAGTACTTC.

This clone was counted once. Different DNA sequences within this sample yield the same CDR3. The chain recombines TRBV5-4 with TRBJ2-7; D is ambiguous. The CDR3 runs 13 residues. With 0 bases removed from V and 1 base from J, the gap between germline ends came to 5 bases. Germline CDR1 reads SGHNT; CDR2 reads YYREEE (reference sequence). CDR3 in amino acids: CASSLGQSYEQYF. The CDR3 DNA reads TGTGCCAGCAGCTTGGGGCAGTCCTACGAGCAGTACTTC.

With regard to this clone: This likely traces to a read error, being one base from a far larger clone. The sample carries other DNA sequences with the same CDR3. This sequence joins TRBV20-1 and TRBJ1-1; D remains ambiguous. CDR1 and CDR2 from the germline V gene are DFQATT and SNEGSKA (reference sequence). The CDR3 extends over 11 amino acids. As DNA, the CDR3 is TGCAGTGCTTCTCCCGAGCCAGAAGCCTTCTTT. It translates to CSASPEPEAFF.

Turning to this clone: This sample includes further DNA sequences coding for the same CDR3. This chain uses TRBV28 with TRBJ2-5; weak D call: TRBD1 (6 bases). The V and J ends lost 4 bases and 2 bases respectively, with 23 bases between them. Germline values: CDR1 MDHEN, CDR2 SYDVKM. This CDR3 is 18 amino acids long. The CDR3 DNA is TGTGCCAGCAGTTCTTCCCTTTCCGGGACATTCTTACAAGAGACCCAGTACTTC. This sequence encodes CASSSSLSGTFLQETQYF. The variable domain in full, completed from reference TRBV28 and TRBJ2-5, reads DVKVTQSSRYLVKRTGEKVFLECVQDMDHENMFWYRQDPGLGLRLIYFSYDVKMKEKGDIPEGYSVSREKKERFSLILESASTNQTSMYLCASSSSLSGTFLQETQYFGPGTRLLVL.

The V and J genes are TRBV30 and TRBJ1-2; weak D call: TRBD1 (5 bases). Germline V lookup: CDR1 GTSNPN, CDR2 SVGIG (reference sequence). The CDR3 contains 11 residues. V gave up 5 bases and J gave up 6 bases, with 10 bases separating them. The DNA for the CDR3 is TGTGCCTGGGAAAAGGGGAATGGCTACACCTTC. Its translation is CAWEKGNGYTF.

This chain joins TRBV5-4 and TRBJ1-4, with TRBD1 as a possible D gene (5 bases). Germline V CDR1 and CDR2: SGHNT, YYREEE (reference sequence). The CDR3 has 12 residues. Between the trimmed V and J ends, which lost 7 bases and 7 bases, there was a span of 11 bases. CDR3 residues: CASAARGEKLFF. The DNA of the CDR3 is TGTGCCAGCGCCGCTAGGGGTGAAAAACTGTTTTTT.

Turning to this clone: At one boundary the junction diverges from the germline segment, which might be a read error. V gene TRBV4-1 combines with J gene TRBJ1-5; TRBD1 is a possible D gene (6 bases). In germline, CDR1 is MGHRA, CDR2 YSYEKL. CDR3 size: 16 residues. DNA for the CDR3: TGCGCCGGCAGCCAAGATGGGGGCTTCGGCAATCAGCCCCAGCATTTT. Its translation: CAGSQDGGFGNQPQHF.

The chain is built from TRBV14 and TRBJ2-3, with TRBD1 matching 8 bases. CDR1 is SGHDN, CDR2 FVKESK, per germline. Losses at the gene ends were 3 bases for V and 5 bases for J; bases not matched to a gene: 10. The CDR3 contains 16 residues. The CDR3, as DNA: TGTGCCAGCAGCCACCCCACCCTCGGACAGGGAGATACGCAGTATTTT. Its protein product is CASSHPTLGQGDTQYF.

The chain employs TRBV10-3 and TRBJ2-2; possible D gene TRBD2, 5 bases. The CDR3 contains 11 residues. Germline assignment: CDR1 ENHRY and CDR2 SYGVKD. V lost 11 bases, J lost 6 bases, and 10 bases lay in between. CDR3 coding DNA: TGTGCCGCGGGTGAGGCCGGGGAGCTGTTTTTT. Its protein product is CAAGEAGELFF.